Listed below are T cell receptor beta chains from one sample, sequenced in a study of response to subunit inactivated influenza vaccine. A single record per CDR3 protein comes from TCRdb applying MiXCR to the RT-PCR reads. The sample lists approximately 570,000 distinct CDR3 sequences; 7.6% were seen once. Sequencing was performed on PBMCs from blood, taken roughly 24 months after vaccination. The receptor source for this set is a man aged 50-75 years who received an inactivated influenza vaccine. Both conserved end residues are part of each CDR3. Fields, in order: V gene, J gene, D gene, clone size, CDR3 DNA, CDR3 protein. The D gene is left open where the match is weak. Some rows have no size entry. The others give once, few or many, or a class for an expanded clone.

TRBV5-5	TRBJ1-5	TRBD1	NA	TGTGCCAGCAGCTTGACCGGGACAGGGGGGTCCAATCAGCCCCAGCATTTT	CASSLTGTGGSNQPQHF
TRBV4-2	TRBJ2-1	TRBD2	many	TGTGCCAGCAGCCTGAGCGGGAGTTCATTCAATGAGCAGTTCTTC	CASSLSGSSFNEQFF
TRBV9	TRBJ2-7	TRBD2	few	TGTGCCAGCAGCGTAGAGGGCGGGAGGGCCTACGAGCAGTACTTC	CASSVEGGRAYEQYF
TRBV19	TRBJ1-4	NA	few	TGTGCCAGTAGTATTGCGGGGGAAAAACTGTTTTTT	CASSIAGEKLFF
TRBV29-1	TRBJ2-3	NA	NA	TGCAGCGTTGAAGAGGCGCACCTTACGCAGTATTTT	CSVEEAHLTQYF
TRBV29-1	TRBJ2-7	NA	NA	TGCAGCGTTGGGATGACAGATCCCTACGAGCAGTACTTC	CSVGMTDPYEQYF
TRBV4-3	TRBJ2-7	TRBD1	many	TGCGCCAGCAGTTTGGAGACAGGGAGTCTCTACGAGCAGTACTTC	CASSLETGSLYEQYF
TRBV5-6	TRBJ2-2	NA	few	TGTGCCAGCAGCTCACCCAGGGGCACCGGGGAGCTGTTTTTT	CASSSPRGTGELFF
TRBV28	TRBJ2-5	TRBD2	NA	TGTGCCAGCACCTTCCGGGTAGCGGGAGTGGAGACCCAGTACTTC	CASTFRVAGVETQYF
TRBV9	TRBJ2-1	TRBD1	few	TGTGCCAGCAGCGTCTCAACGACAGGGGACCATGAGCAGTTCTTC	CASSVSTTGDHEQFF
TRBV29-1	TRBJ2-1	TRBD1	NA	TGCAGCGTTAGGACAGGGGGCTTCGATGAGCAGTTCTTC	CSVRTGGFDEQFF
TRBV12-3/TRBV12-4	TRBJ1-2	NA	many	TGTGCCAGCAGTTTACGGGGTGACTATGGCTACACCTTC	CASSLRGDYGYTF
TRBV24-1	TRBJ2-3	TRBD1	many	TGTGCCACCCGGGACAGGGTTACAGATACGCAGTATTTT	CATRDRVTDTQYF
TRBV28	TRBJ1-5	TRBD1	many	TGTGCCAGCAGTTTATTAACCCCCCGGGACAGGGATTGGGTTAGCAATCAGCCCCAGCATTTT	CASSLLTPRDRDWVSNQPQHF
TRBV20-1	TRBJ1-5	NA	few	TGCAGTGCCACACCCCGCGGGGGGGTCGTAAATCAGCCCCAGCATTTT	CSATPRGGVVNQPQHF
TRBV6-6	TRBJ2-3	NA	few	TGTGCCGGAACCGGGACCACAACAGATACGCAGTATTTT	CAGTGTTTDTQYF
TRBV27	TRBJ2-1	TRBD2	many	TGTGCCAGCAGCTCCCGGACTAGCGGGGGAAATGAGCAGTTCTTC	CASSSRTSGGNEQFF
TRBV11-3	TRBJ2-2	NA	NA	TGTGCCAGCAGCACCGACGGACGTCTCGACACCGGGGAGCTGTTTTTT	CASSTDGRLDTGELFF
TRBV28	TRBJ2-1	NA	few	TGTGCCAGCAGTTTTCGGCAGGAGGTTGTAGTCTACAATGAGCAGTTCTTC	CASSFRQEVVVYNEQFF
TRBV7-2	TRBJ2-7	NA	NA	TGTGCCAGCAGCTTAGACCATGCTTTGGGACGCTACGAGCAGTACTTC	CASSLDHALGRYEQYF
TRBV20-1	TRBJ2-7	TRBD2	NA	TGCAGTGCTAGAGATCCGGATAGCGGGAGTTGG	CSARDPDSGSW
TRBV3-1	TRBJ1-1	NA	few	TGTGCCAGCAGCCAATTCCGGAAGAACACTGAAGCTTTCTTT	CASSQFRKNTEAFF
TRBV7-9	TRBJ2-3	TRBD2	few	TGTGCCGCCGCCCTTGGCGGGAGTCAGTATACAGATACGCAGTATTTT	CAAALGGSQYTDTQYF
TRBV20-1	TRBJ2-7	TRBD2	many	TGCAGTGCCAGCGGGAGCGGGAGTCTGGACGAGCAGTACTTC	CSASGSGSLDEQYF
TRBV14	TRBJ2-1	NA	NA	TGTGCCAGCAGCCATGTTGGCCATAGCGCTAATGAGCAGTTCTTC	CASSHVGHSANEQFF
TRBV5-1	TRBJ2-3	NA	NA	TGCGCCAGCAGCTCGGAGGGTACGGGAACAGATACGCAGTATTTT	CASSSEGTGTDTQYF